Presented here are 15 T cell receptor beta chains from one specimen sequenced in a study of blood T cell repertoires in COVID-19. Some clones are missing from TCRdb's copy, which holds only in-frame ones; the method was immunoSEQ multiplex PCR. The sample includes 150,000 to 200,000 clones, more than 75% of them seen just once. Sequencing input: PBMCs or T cells enriched from blood (not recorded which). The receptors stem from a woman aged 45-65 years with acute COVID-19.

This chain uses TRBV4-1 with TRBJ1-1; D gene ambiguous. The CDR3 covers 13 residues. Deletions cut 3 bases from V and 1 base from J, with 6 bases between. Germline lookup yields CDR1 MGHRA and CDR2 YSYEKL. In nucleotides, the CDR3 is TGCGCCAGCAGCCACGCGGGGAACACTGAAGCTTTCTTT. Protein: CASSHAGNTEAFF.

The rearrangement links TRBV11-2 to TRBJ2-1, with TRBD2 identical over 7 bases. The CDR3 length is 12 residues. V lost 3 bases, J lost 15 bases, and 8 bases stayed unmatched. Germline assignment: CDR1 SGHAT and CDR2 FQNNGV. The CDR3 coding sequence is TGTGCCAGCAGCTTGATGACTAGCCCGGCGTTCTTC. Translated, it gives CASSLMTSPAFF.

The chain has TRBV6-5 and TRBJ1-5; D is possibly TRBD1 (5 bases). V lost 1 base and J lost 6, with 10 bases in between. There are 14 residues in the CDR3. Per germline, CDR1 MNHEY and CDR2 SVGAGI. The CDR3 nucleotides are TGTGCCAGCAGTTACTGGGGGGTAAGTCAGCCCCAGCATTTT. This gives the protein CASSYWGVSQPQHF.

This chain joins TRBV27 and TRBJ2-3; maybe TRBD2 (7 bases). V lost 8 bases, J lost 8 bases, and 23 bases lay in between. This CDR3 has 15 amino acids. Germline CDR1 reads MNHEY; CDR2 reads SMNVEV (reference sequence). The CDR3, as DNA: TGTGCCAGCCTTGGGGGGGGCGTCTTCTCTGGTACGCAGTATTTT. It yields the protein CASLGGGVFSGTQYF.

Concerning this clone: The germline gene is not matched at one end of the junction; a read error may be the cause. The V call is TRBV29-1, the J call TRBJ1-1; D is ambiguous. The CDR3 runs to 13 residues. CDR1 and CDR2 from the germline V gene are SQVTM and ANQGSEA. CDR3 DNA sequence: TGCAGCGTCGAAGAGGGCCATGGCACTGAAGCTTTCTTT. Translation gives CSVEEGHGTEAFF.

The V gene is TRBV4-3, the J gene TRBJ2-2; D not resolved. This CDR3 has 14 amino acids. Germline V gene sequence: CDR1 LGHNA, CDR2 YSLEER. V lost 0 bases, J lost 6 bases, and 8 bases lay in between. CDR3 nucleotide sequence: TGCGCCAGCAGCCAAGACCCGGAGTCCGGGGAGCTGTTTTTT. Amino acids: CASSQDPESGELFF.

The genes are TRBV6-5 and TRBJ1-2; TRBD1 is a possible D gene (6 bases). The CDR3 runs to 13 residues. Trimming took off 8 bases at V and 8 bases at J, with 18 bases between the two ends. CDR1 is MNHEY and CDR2 is SVGAGI in the germline V gene. The CDR3 loop is CASQTGSPSGYTF. CDR3 bases: TGTGCCAGCCAGACAGGCTCTCCGTCCGGCTACACCTTC.

The chain carries TRBV6-4 and TRBJ1-2; weak D call: TRBD1 (5 bases). Germline lookup yields CDR1 MRHNA and CDR2 SNTAGT. This CDR3 has 13 residues. V was cut by 4 bases and J by 8 bases, with 14 bases left in between. The CDR3 sequence: CASSATTWGGYTF. Written as DNA, the CDR3 is TGTGCCAGCAGTGCTACAACATGGGGCGGCTACACCTTC.

The genes are TRBV7-8 and TRBJ2-7; D gene unclear. Trimming pared 4 bases from V and 2 bases from J, leaving 12 bases between. The CDR3 spans 14 residues. Per the germline V gene, CDR1 is SGHVS and CDR2 is FQNEAQ. CDR3 DNA: TGTGCCAGCAGCTCCCTCCGGTTCGCCTACGAGCAGTACGTC. Its protein is CASSSLRFAYEQYV.

The chain combines TRBV24-1 with TRBJ2-1, with D uncertain. V lost 1 base to trimming and J lost 8 bases, with 11 bases between them. Germline V gives CDR1 KGHDR, CDR2 SFDVKD. CDR3 length: 14 residues. As DNA, the CDR3 is TGTGCCACCAGTGATTTTGGAGCCCCCGATGAGCAGTTCTTC. Translating it yields CATSDFGAPDEQFF.

This clone was counted many times. The V gene is TRBV28, the J gene TRBJ2-7; 7 bases map to TRBD1. Germline-derived CDR1 and CDR2 are MDHEN and SYDVKM. Trimming took 7 bases from V and 2 from J; bases not matched to a gene: 8. This CDR3 comprises 14 residues. This chain's CDR3 is CASTQTGTAYEQYV. In nucleotides, the CDR3 is TGTGCCAGCACCCAGACCGGGACAGCCTACGAGCAGTACGTC.

The gene calls are TRBV5-1 and TRBJ2-3, with TRBD2 matching over 7 bases. The germline V gene has CDR1 SGHRS and CDR2 YFSETQ. This CDR3 is 16 amino acids long. The junction had 9 bases not matched to a gene; V was cut back by 4 bases and J by 1 base. CDR3 in amino acids: CASSQTWAGGTDTQYF. CDR3 coding DNA: TGCGCCAGCAGCCAGACTTGGGCGGGGGGCACAGATACGCAGTATTTT.

Remarks on this clone: One junction end does not reproduce the germline sequence, and a read error may be involved. This chain connects TRBV7-2 to TRBJ1-5; D may be TRBD1 (5 bases). Germline CDR1 and CDR2: SGHTA and FQGNSA. This CDR3 spans 15 amino acids. The CDR3 here is CASRLGRDDHQPQHF. CDR3 nucleotide sequence: TGTGCCAGCAGGTTAGGGAGGGACGACCATCAGCCCCAGCATTTT.

The chain joins TRBV7-9 to TRBJ2-2; 9 nucleotides match TRBD2. Germline V gene lookup returns CDR1 SEHNR and CDR2 FQNEAQ (reference sequence). The CDR3 runs 18 residues. V lost 2 bases to trimming and J lost 4 bases; unmatched junction nucleotides: 11. CDR3 residues: CASSLSWGAGGRTGELFF. The CDR3 DNA reads TGTGCCAGCAGCTTATCTTGGGGAGCGGGGGGCCGCACCGGGGAGCTGTTTTTT.

The chain couples TRBV11-2 to TRBJ2-7; maybe TRBD2 (5 bases). Germline loops: CDR1 SGHAT, CDR2 FQNNGV. V lost 2 bases, J lost 0 bases, and 17 bases lay in between. The CDR3 length is 17 residues. Written as DNA, the CDR3 is TGTGCCAGCAGCTTAAATAGTCGGGGTCTGAGCTCCTACGAGCAGTACGTC. Amino acids: CASSLNSRGLSSYEQYV.